This TCR beta chain was recovered during a study of T cell responses to AZD1222 COVID-19 vaccine. This CDR3 region has 13 residues. Trimming took off 1 base at V and 5 bases at J, with 8 bases between the two ends. CDR1 is LGHDT, CDR2 YNNKEL, per germline (reference sequence). With respect to this clone: The antigen is unknown.

TCRdb's copy holds only in-frame clones and misses some; the assay was immunoSEQ multiplex PCR. The sample contains about 130,000 clones, about 86% of which appear only once. Overall study findings and caveats: Repertoires were sampled only after the peak T cell response.

The V gene is TRBV3-1 (or the pseudogene TRBV3-2), the J gene TRBJ2-5; D unclear. This specimen was peripheral blood, taken on day 0 of AZD1222 vaccination. This receptor was taken from an adult in good health. For the CDR3, the DNA is TGTGCCAGCAGCCAAGGGCTGTCGGAGACCCAGTACTTC. Residues: CASSQGLSETQYF.